The TCR beta chain described here comes from a study of OX40 agonist ivuxolimab in advanced cancers. Concerning the study at large: Ivuxolimab was a fully human IgG2 agonistic monoclonal antibody targeting the costimulatory receptor OX40 (CD134). Peripheral TCRbeta sequencing was intended to test whether TCR sequence diversity was altered and clonal T-cell expansion was caused by ivuxolimab. Among the approximately 50 dose-escalation patients, about 20 had hepatocellular carcinoma, roughly 15 melanoma, 9 renal cell carcinoma and 9 head and neck cancer. Partial responses were achieved by three dose-escalation patients, of whom one had hepatocellular carcinoma and two had cutaneous melanoma. Intravenous ivuxolimab was administered to patients every 2 weeks at six dose levels: 0.01, 0.1, 0.3, 1.5, 3 and 10 mg/kg. The dose-escalation cohort was 80% to 90% male with a mean age of approximately 59 years, ranging from about 20 to 85. Prior anti-PD-1, anti-PD-L1 or anti-CTLA-4 therapy was permitted, and 40% of dose-escalation patients had received checkpoint inhibitors. The paper describes the monotherapy dose-escalation part (N of about 55 patients) of the phase I trial of ivuxolimab.

At the junction V is shortened by 6 bases and J by 8 bases; bases outside the gene matches: 12. The CDR3 numbers 14 residues from cysteine through phenylalanine. Only the CDR3 portion is preserved as DNA: 42 bases, with reading frame beginning at the first base. In the germline V gene, CDR1 corresponds to MDHEN and CDR2 to SYDVKM. To sequence the TCRbeta CDR3 region, genomic DNA was isolated from the sorted cells. TCRbeta CDR3 regions were sequenced using the immunoSEQ Assay. What TCRdb holds here is the immuneACCESS table cut down to in-frame rearrangements. Part of the clones is not present; checked against another copy, under half of the missing clones reflect an unresolved V gene, and the others are unexplained. The table for this sample lists 100,000 or so clones; 90% to 96% of them were counted only once. Of the sample, approximately 2% is held by the ten largest clones. As to this clone: What this receptor recognizes is not known. No base quality values were provided; no much bigger clone lies one nucleotide off.

Study-wide conclusions, independent of this receptor: At doses from 0.1 to 3.0 mg/kg, clonal expansion was seen in both CD4+ and CD8+ blood T cells between baseline and week 6. Partial responders in the 0.1-3.0 mg/kg groups had among the lowest normalized peripheral clonal expansion, especially among CD8+ T cells. After ivuxolimab, CD8+ T cells had more expanded clones than CD4+ T cells on average. Which antigens the clonally expanded peripheral T cells were specific for was not determined. Low levels of normalized T-cell clonal expansion were also shown by some nonresponding patients.

The trial excluded patients who had a history of autoimmune disease or who were on systemic immunosuppression. Peripheral blood for TCR sequencing was collected from all dose cohorts at baseline, on cycle 4 day 1, and on cycle 7 day 1. The samples were drawn from a first-in-human, open-label, multicenter phase I dose-escalation trial of ivuxolimab. Adults with locally advanced or metastatic head and neck squamous cell, hepatocellular, melanoma or renal cell carcinoma were enrolled in the trial. Before TCR sequencing, CD4+ and CD8+ T cells were separately sorted from peripheral blood. The V and J genes are TRBV28 and TRBJ1-2; 7 bases in between match TRBD1. This receptor was obtained from an adult with an advanced solid tumor such as melanoma, head and neck, liver or kidney cancer. The sample here was CD4+ or CD8+ T cells sorted from blood, taken in a trial of the OX40 agonist ivuxolimab. The CDR3 sequence is CASSPPDRDWGYTF. The bases are TGTGCCAGCAGCCCACCTGACAGGGACTGGGGCTACACCTTC.